These 21 T cell receptor beta chains came from one sample sequenced in a study of cytomegalovirus exposure and HLA in healthy donors. 60 Vbeta and 13 Jbeta primers were used in PCR. Generated by immunoSEQ multiplex PCR, the TCRdb table keeps only in-frame clones and is missing some. The top ten hold approximately 5.4% of the sample, which has about 190,000 clones, roughly 80% seen once. Material for sequencing was PBMCs. All receptors derive from a woman aged 25 to 39 in good health and CMV-seropositive.

The chain couples TRBV5-5 to TRBJ2-5, with 7 bases identical to TRBD2. The J call may be in error: the DNA end matches TRBJ2-7 better. Germline V gene data show CDR1 as SGHKS and CDR2 as YYEKEE (reference sequence). The CDR3 runs to 15 residues. Here the CDR3 reads CASSPQAGTGNEQYF. DNA for the CDR3: TGTGCCAGCAGCCCTCAAGCGGGAACGGGTAACGAGCAGTACTTC.

This clone was found a few times. The V gene is TRBV2, the J gene TRBJ1-1; no firm D call. This CDR3 has 13 amino acids. Germline V gene data show CDR1 as SNHLY and CDR2 as FYNNEI. The V and J ends lost 8 bases and 1 base respectively, with 11 bases between them. Here the CDR3 DNA reads TGTGCCAGCCGTGCGGGAAGGAACACTGAAGCTTTCTTT. Its translation: CASRAGRNTEAFF.

A remark on this clone: An end of the junction does not agree with germline; a read error may underlie this. V and J are TRBV5-5 and TRBJ2-1; TRBD1 might be the D (6 bases). This CDR3 contains 13 residues. Germline-derived CDR1 and CDR2 are SGHKS and YYEKEE (reference sequence). The CDR3 is CASSQAQGREQFF. The CDR3 DNA follows: TGCGCCAGCAGCCAAGCCCAGGGGCGAGAGCAGTTCTTC.

This rearrangement joins TRBV6-5 to TRBJ1-1; D unresolved. Germline CDR1 MNHEY, CDR2 SVGAGI. Trimming removed 5 bases from V and 3 bases from J, with 10 bases in between. CDR3 length: 13 amino acids. The CDR3 DNA is TGTGCCAGCAGTCGCGGTAGAGACACTGAAGCTTTCTTT. Translation: CASSRGRDTEAFF.

This clone was picked up a small number of times. This chain uses TRBV5-4 with TRBJ2-5, with 12 bases that match TRBD2. The germline V gene encodes CDR1 SGHNT and CDR2 YYREEE (reference sequence). The CDR3 loop spans 18 amino acids. The J segment lost 1 base and the V segment lost 1 base, leaving 8 bases of the junction unmatched. The DNA for the CDR3 is TGTGCCAGCAGCTTGCTCCTAGCGGGGGGGGGACTCCAAGAGACCCAGTACTTC. It codes for CASSLLLAGGGLQETQYF.

The chain joins TRBV5-5 to TRBJ2-7; D is unresolved. Trimming shortened V by 0 bases and J by 2 bases, and 6 bases separated the two germline ends. The CDR3 spans 13 residues. Germline V gene data show CDR1 as SGHKS and CDR2 as YYEKEE (reference sequence). The DNA of the CDR3 is TGTGCCAGCAGCTTGGATCCTCCCTACGAGCAGTACTTC. Encoded protein: CASSLDPPYEQYF.

The rearrangement links TRBV15 to TRBJ2-7, with 8 nucleotides matching TRBD1. V shed 0 bases, J shed 3 bases, and the junction held 1 base outside the gene matches. Germline V gives CDR1 LNHNV, CDR2 YYDKDF (reference sequence). The CDR3 is made up of 14 amino acids. Here the CDR3 reads CATSRDTGGYEQYF. The DNA of the CDR3 is TGTGCCACCAGCAGAGATACAGGGGGCTACGAGCAGTACTTC.

The V gene is TRBV5-1, the J gene TRBJ2-1; 7 nucleotides agree with TRBD2. V lost 7 bases to trimming and J lost 3 bases; unmatched junction nucleotides: 13. CDR1 and CDR2 from the germline V gene are SGHRS and YFSETQ. This CDR3 comprises 16 residues. This CDR3 is CASSPREGLGYNEQFF. In nucleotides, the CDR3 is TGCGCCAGCTCCCCAAGGGAGGGGTTAGGCTACAATGAGCAGTTCTTC.

The J gene is TRBJ1-1, the V gene TRBV2; TRBD1 matches 10 bases. The J segment lost 3 bases and the V segment lost 0 bases, leaving 7 bases of the junction unmatched. This CDR3 is built from 17 residues. Germline loops: CDR1 SNHLY, CDR2 FYNNEI. The CDR3 DNA sequence: TGTGCCAGCAGTGAAGCCAGACAGGGGGCTAAGCACACTGAAGCTTTCTTT. Residues: CASSEARQGAKHTEAFF.

This clone has more than one count but fewer than ten. This chain joins TRBV6-5 and TRBJ1-1, with 9 bases that match TRBD1. This CDR3 is 14 amino acids long. Germline V gene data show CDR1 as MNHEY and CDR2 as SVGAGI. V trimming: 5 bases; J trimming: 3 bases; junction bases outside the gene matches: 4. The CDR3 here is CASSAQGAHTEAFF. The CDR3 DNA reads TGTGCCAGCAGTGCACAGGGGGCGCACACTGAAGCTTTCTTT.

The V gene is TRBV7-8, the J gene TRBJ2-1; 7 bases are a match to TRBD1. This CDR3 comprises 16 residues. Germline lookup yields CDR1 SGHVS and CDR2 FQNEAQ. Germline trimming cut 5 bases from V and 0 bases from J; bases unmatched to any gene: 7. For the CDR3, the DNA is TGTGCCAGCAGCGTGTACAGGGACAGCTCCTACAATGAGCAGTTCTTC. Translating gives CASSVYRDSSYNEQFF.

This chain joins TRBV19 and TRBJ1-6, with 7 bases identical to TRBD1. The V gene end was trimmed by 7 bases and the J gene end by 4 bases; junction bases not matched to a gene: 7. The CDR3 contains 15 residues. Germline V lookup: CDR1 LNHDA, CDR2 SQIVND (reference sequence). The DNA of the CDR3 is TGTGCCAGTAAAATCCCGGGACAGTATAATTCACCCCTCCACTTT. Its translation is CASKIPGQYNSPLHF. Variable domain in full (rest from reference TRBV19 and TRBJ1-6): DGGITQSPKYLFRKEGQNVTLSCEQNLNHDAMYWYRQDPGQGLRLIYYSQIVNDFQKGDIAEGYSVSREKKESFPLTVTSAQKNPTAFYLCASKIPGQYNSPLHFGNGTRLTVT.

This chain uses TRBV6-1 with TRBJ1-5; tentative D call: TRBD1 (6 bases). Between the trimmed V and J ends, which lost 6 bases and 3 bases, there was a span of 15 bases. The CDR3 is 15 amino acids. Germline assignment: CDR1 MNHNS and CDR2 SASEGT. In DNA, the CDR3 is TGTGCCAGCAGAGGGGGTGGTGGCTACAATCAGCCCCAGCATTTT. This gives the protein CASRGGGGYNQPQHF.

The V call is TRBV5-4, the J call TRBJ2-1, with D possibly matching TRBD2 (5 bases). The CDR3 contains 14 residues. The germline CDR1 and CDR2 sequences are SGHNT and YYREEE (reference sequence). V was clipped by 3 bases and J by 8 bases, with 15 bases between them. Written as DNA, the CDR3 is TGTGCCAGCAGCTCGACTGACTTGGAGGATGAGCAGTTCTTC. This codes for CASSSTDLEDEQFF. The whole variable domain, filled in from reference TRBV5-4 and TRBJ2-1, reads ETGVTQSPTHLIKTRGQQVTLRCSSQSGHNTVSWYQQALGQGPQFIFQYYREEENGRGNFPPRFSGLQFPNYSSELNVNALELDDSALYLCASSSTDLEDEQFFGPGTRLTVL.

The J gene is TRBJ1-1, the V gene TRBV6-5; 7 positions agree with TRBD1. Germline V lookup: CDR1 MNHEY, CDR2 SVGAGI. The ends lost 2 bases at V and 3 bases at J; junction bases unmatched: 3. This CDR3 comprises 14 residues. CDR3 DNA sequence: TGTGCCAGCAGTTACAGGGGGCGCGACACTGAAGCTTTCTTT. It yields the protein CASSYRGRDTEAFF.

This chain connects TRBV27 to TRBJ2-5; a weak D match, TRBD2 (5 bases). TRBJ2-7 matches the DNA end more closely, so the J call is doubtful. Per the germline V gene, CDR1 is MNHEY and CDR2 is SMNVEV (reference sequence). CDR3 length: 14 amino acids. The CDR3 bases are TGTGCCAGCAGTTTAAACCTAGCTGGGTACGAGCAGTACTTC. Amino acid sequence: CASSLNLAGYEQYF.

This chain uses TRBV5-1 with TRBJ1-2, with D possibly matching TRBD1 (5 bases). Germline-derived CDR1 and CDR2 are SGHRS and YFSETQ. Trimming removed 1 base from V and 6 bases from J, with 13 bases in between. The CDR3 sequence is 14 residues long. The CDR3 loop reads CASSLSLGGDGYTF. The CDR3 region has the DNA TGCGCCAGCAGCTTGTCACTCGGGGGTGATGGCTACACCTTC.

This clone was recorded many times. V usage is TRBV9 and J usage is TRBJ2-3, with 7 bases that match TRBD1. Germline trimming cut 0 bases from V and 2 bases from J; bases unmatched to any gene: 12. The germline V gene has CDR1 SGDLS and CDR2 YYNGEE. The CDR3 is 18 residues long. CDR3 in amino acids: CASSVAEGTARNTDTQYF. CDR3 nucleotide sequence: TGTGCCAGCAGCGTAGCTGAAGGGACAGCGAGAAACACAGATACGCAGTATTTT.

The chain has TRBV28 and TRBJ1-2; 10 bases line up with TRBD1. The trim removed 6 bases at V and 7 bases at J, leaving 8 bases unmatched. Germline CDR1 MDHEN, CDR2 SYDVKM. The CDR3 is made up of 14 amino acids. CDR3 sequence: CASSPARDRGGYTF. CDR3 DNA: TGTGCCAGCAGCCCGGCCAGGGACAGGGGTGGCTACACCTTC.

The gene calls are TRBV10-1 and TRBJ2-5; 8 nucleotides match TRBD1. The CDR3 covers 17 residues. With V trimmed by 5 bases and J by 2 bases, 13 bases remained unmatched. Germline V CDR1 and CDR2: WNHNN, SYGVQD (reference sequence). This chain's CDR3 is CASSQSVIGTGQETQYF. The CDR3 DNA reads as TGCGCCAGCAGTCAAAGTGTAATCGGGACAGGACAAGAGACCCAGTACTTC.

The chain carries TRBV18 and TRBJ2-1; D is perhaps TRBD2 (6 bases). CDR1 is KGHSH, CDR2 LQKENI, per germline. Trimming pared 4 bases from V and 7 bases from J, leaving 20 bases between. CDR3 length equals 16 residues. CDR3 DNA: TGTGCCAGCTCACTCCCCGGGACTCCCGGGGTAAATGAGCAGTTCTTC. Its protein is CASSLPGTPGVNEQFF.